The clone carrying this T cell receptor beta chain has only a few counts. TCRdb ran MiXCR on the 5' RACE reads and lists one entry per CDR3 protein. The data contain about 110,000 distinct CDR3 sequences, 18% of them seen just once; the ten biggest clones take up approximately 5%. The junction had 4 bases not matched to a gene; V was cut back by 5 bases and J by 3 bases. The CDR3 sequence is 14 residues long. Per germline, CDR1 SEHNR and CDR2 FQNEAQ (reference sequence). This entry comes from a study of T-cell memory formation after mild COVID-19. The clonotype was recovered from a man younger than 35 who had mild COVID-19 (a few samples of this study predate the infection). Cell type and time point are not known. The sample comprised PBMCs or a T cell subset sorted from them (not recorded which). The chain recombines TRBV7-9 with TRBJ1-5, with 7 bases identical to TRBD1. The CDR3 region has the DNA TGTGCCAGCAGCCCCGGGACAGCCAATCAGCCCCAGCATTTT. This translates into CASSPGTANQPQHF.